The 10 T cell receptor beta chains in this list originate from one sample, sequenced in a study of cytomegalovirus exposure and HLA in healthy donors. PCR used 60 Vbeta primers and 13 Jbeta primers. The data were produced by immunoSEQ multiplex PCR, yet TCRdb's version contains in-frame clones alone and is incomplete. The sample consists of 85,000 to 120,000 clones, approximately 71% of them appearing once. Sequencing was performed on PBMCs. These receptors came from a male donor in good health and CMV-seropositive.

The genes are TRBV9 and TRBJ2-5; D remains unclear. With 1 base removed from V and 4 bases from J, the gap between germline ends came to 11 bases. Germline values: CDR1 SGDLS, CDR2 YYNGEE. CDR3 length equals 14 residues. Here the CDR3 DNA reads TGTGCCAGCAGCGTATCGGCTCGAGGAGAGACCCAGTACTTC. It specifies CASSVSARGETQYF. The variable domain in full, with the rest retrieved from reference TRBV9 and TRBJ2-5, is DSGVTQTPKHLITATGQRVTLRCSPRSGDLSVYWYQQSLDQGLQFLIQYYNGEERAKGNILERFSAQQFPDLHSELNLSSLELGDSALYFCASSVSARGETQYFGPGTRLLVL.

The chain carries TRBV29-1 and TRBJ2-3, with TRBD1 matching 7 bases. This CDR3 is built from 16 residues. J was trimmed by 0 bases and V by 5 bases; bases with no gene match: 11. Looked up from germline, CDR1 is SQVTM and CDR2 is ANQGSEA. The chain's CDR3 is CSVSGGFWLSTDTQYF. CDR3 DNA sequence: TGCAGCGTTTCAGGGGGATTTTGGCTAAGCACAGATACGCAGTATTTT.

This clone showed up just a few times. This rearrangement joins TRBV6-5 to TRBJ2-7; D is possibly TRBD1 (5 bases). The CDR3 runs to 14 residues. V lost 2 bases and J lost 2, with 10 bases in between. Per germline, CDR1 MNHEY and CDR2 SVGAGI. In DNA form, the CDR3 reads TGTGCCAGCAGTTACGACAGTGGTCCCTACGAGCAGTACTTC. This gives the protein CASSYDSGPYEQYF.

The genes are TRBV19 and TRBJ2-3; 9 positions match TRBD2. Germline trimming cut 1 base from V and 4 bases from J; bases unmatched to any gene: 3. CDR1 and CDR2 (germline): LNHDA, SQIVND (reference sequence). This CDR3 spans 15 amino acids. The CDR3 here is CASSIAGGRADTQYF. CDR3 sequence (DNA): TGTGCCAGTAGTATAGCCGGCGGGAGGGCAGATACGCAGTATTTT. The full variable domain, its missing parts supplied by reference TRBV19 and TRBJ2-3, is DGGITQSPKYLFRKEGQNVTLSCEQNLNHDAMYWYRQDPGQGLRLIYYSQIVNDFQKGDIAEGYSVSREKKESFPLTVTSAQKNPTAFYLCASSIAGGRADTQYFGPGTRLTVL.

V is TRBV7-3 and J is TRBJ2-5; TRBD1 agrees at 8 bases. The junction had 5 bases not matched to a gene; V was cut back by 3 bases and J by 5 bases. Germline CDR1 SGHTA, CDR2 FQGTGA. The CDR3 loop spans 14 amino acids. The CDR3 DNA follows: TGTGCCAGCAGCTTCCGACAGGGGCGGGAGACCCAGTACTTC. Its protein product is CASSFRQGRETQYF.

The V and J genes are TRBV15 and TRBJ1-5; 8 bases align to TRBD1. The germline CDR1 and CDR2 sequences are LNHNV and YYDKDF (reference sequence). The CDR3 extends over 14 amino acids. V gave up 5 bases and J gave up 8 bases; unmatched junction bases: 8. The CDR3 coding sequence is TGTGCCACCAGCTTAGGACAGGGTTTGGAGCCCCAGCATTTT. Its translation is CATSLGQGLEPQHF.

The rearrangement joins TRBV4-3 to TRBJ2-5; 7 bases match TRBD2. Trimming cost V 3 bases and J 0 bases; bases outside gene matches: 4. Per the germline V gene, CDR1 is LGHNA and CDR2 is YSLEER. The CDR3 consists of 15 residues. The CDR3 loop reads CASSQAGEYQETQYF. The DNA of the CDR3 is TGCGCCAGCAGCCAGGCGGGAGAATACCAAGAGACCCAGTACTTC.

The DNA of the CDR3 is TGTGCCAGCAGTTACTCGTCCGGGAACTACGAGCAGTACTTC. This codes for CASSYSSGNYEQYF. V gene TRBV6-6 combines with J gene TRBJ2-7; possibly TRBD2 for D (5 bases). The length of the CDR3 is 14 residues. Trimming took 0 bases from V and 3 from J, leaving 9 bases between them. Germline CDR1 MNHNY, CDR2 SVGAGI (reference sequence).

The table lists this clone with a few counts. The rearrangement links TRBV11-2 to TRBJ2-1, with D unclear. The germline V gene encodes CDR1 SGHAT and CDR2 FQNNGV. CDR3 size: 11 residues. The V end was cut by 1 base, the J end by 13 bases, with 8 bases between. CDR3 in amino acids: CASSLVRSQFF. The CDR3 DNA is TGTGCCAGCAGCTTAGTCCGGTCCCAGTTCTTC.

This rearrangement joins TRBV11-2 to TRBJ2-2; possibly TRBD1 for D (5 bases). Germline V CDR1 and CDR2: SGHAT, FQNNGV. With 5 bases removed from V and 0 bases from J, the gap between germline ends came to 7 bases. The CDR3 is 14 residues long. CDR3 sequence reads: CASSLTANTGELFF. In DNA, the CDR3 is TGTGCCAGCAGCCTGACAGCGAACACCGGGGAGCTGTTTTTT.